The 2 T cell receptor beta chains below all came from one sample that was sequenced in a study of identical twins. In TCRdb, the 5' RACE reads were re-called with MiXCR into one record per CDR3 protein. The sample has 550,000 to 700,000 distinct CDR3 sequences, 21% seen once. The same sample was also used in a study of T cells expressing NK-cell markers.

Source material: PBMCs. The receptors stem from a woman between 18 and 29 years old in good health.

The V gene is TRBV6-5, the J gene TRBJ2-2; weak D call: TRBD1 (5 bases). The CDR3 runs 14 residues. The germline V gene has CDR1 MNHEY and CDR2 SVGAGI. Trimming stripped 4 bases from V and 8 bases from J, with 14 bases between. This chain's CDR3 is CASSSGQWTGELFF. The CDR3 nucleotides read TGTGCCAGCAGTTCCGGTCAGTGGACAGGGGAGCTGTTTTTT.

The chain combines TRBV20-1 with TRBJ2-7, with D possibly TRBD2 on 6 matching bases. The CDR3 spans 15 residues. V was cut by 3 bases and J by 0 bases, with 15 bases left in between. Per the germline V gene, CDR1 is DFQATT and CDR2 is SNEGSKA (reference sequence). The CDR3 bases are TGCAGTGCTAGCGTCGCCCGGACTAACTCCTACGAGCAGTACTTC. As protein: CSASVARTNSYEQYF.